This TCR beta chain was profiled in a study of Graves' ophthalmopathy and Graves' hyperthyroidism. Study conclusions and caveats: Most expanded clonotypes from thyroid (those above 0.001 frequency) were also found in blood. Ophthalmopathy and stable hyperthyroidism were discriminated by a 13-signature model, with 85% to 90% sensitivity and about 82% specificity. The model's ophthalmopathy progression predictions had roughly 69% sensitivity and 72% to 75% specificity.

This clonotype showed up many times. Antigen specificity is unknown. The CDR3 runs to 13 residues. The germline V and J ends were trimmed by 3 bases and 7 bases, with 10 bases remaining between them. Germline assignment: CDR1 SGHDN and CDR2 FVKESK. RNA transcripts yielded amplified TCR beta CDR3 regions. HTBI-primed RT-PCR formed the first round, and a multiplex PCR formed the second. MiXCR, run by TCRdb on the multiplex PCR reads, gives a single entry per CDR3 protein. Of roughly 400,000 distinct CDR3 sequences in the sample, 15% to 17% were seen once. Thyroid ultrasound, orbital computed tomography, TRAb, serum thyroxine and clinical symptoms formed the basis of diagnosis.

This TCR derives from a woman between 18 and 30 years old with stable Graves' hyperthyroidism. The chain links TRBV14 to TRBJ1-5; D is uncertain. Sequenced sample: peripheral blood. CDR3 region: CASSQKHRQPQHF. The CDR3 bases are TGTGCCAGCAGCCAGAAACACCGACAGCCCCAGCATTTT.